Listed here are 32 T cell receptor beta chains from one sample, sequenced in a study of beta chain features in type 1 diabetes. Study results and caveats: A moderate, significant TCRB CDR3 shortening appeared in type 1 diabetes across four CD4+ subsets.

The study reverse transcribed the entire isolated RNA, so it sequenced expressed TCRB transcripts. TCRdb's copy holds only in-frame clones and misses some; the assay was immunoSEQ multiplex PCR. The data hold roughly 150,000 clones, with about 7.9% observed a single time. No cognate antigen is known for these TCRs. The sample comprised central memory CD4+ T cells from blood. These receptor sequences come from a man aged 18 to 29 with type 1 diabetes.

Only a few counts were recorded for this clone. V and J are TRBV11-2 and TRBJ1-5; TRBD1 matches at 9 bases. This CDR3 contains 13 residues. V was pared by 5 bases and J by 5 bases, with 1 base of the junction left unmatched. The germline CDR1 and CDR2 sequences are SGHAT and FQNNGV. The CDR3 protein is CASSRDRDQPQHF. The CDR3 DNA reads as TGTGCCAGCAGCCGGGACAGGGATCAGCCCCAGCATTTT.

This chain joins TRBV5-1 and TRBJ1-5; 11 positions agree with TRBD1. The germline CDR1 and CDR2 sequences are SGHRS and YFSETQ. This CDR3 comprises 16 residues. V lost 4 bases to trimming and J lost 4 bases; unmatched junction nucleotides: 7. Written as DNA, the CDR3 is TGCGCCAGCAGCCCCGGACAGGGGGCGGAGAATCAGCCCCAGCATTTT. Protein sequence: CASSPGQGAENQPQHF.

This clone was counted a few times. The V call is TRBV6-6, the J call TRBJ2-7, with D unclear. The CDR3 has 13 residues. Trimming removed 3 bases from V and 4 bases from J, with 10 bases in between. Germline V gene sequence: CDR1 MNHNY, CDR2 SVGAGI (reference sequence). The CDR3 sequence: CASSYVPLYEQYF. In nucleotides, the CDR3 is TGTGCCAGCAGTTATGTGCCGCTATACGAGCAGTACTTC.

This clone was observed a few times. The sample carries other DNA sequences with the same CDR3. The chain carries TRBV18 and TRBJ2-5; perhaps TRBD1 as D (5 bases). CDR3 size: 13 residues. Per the germline V gene, CDR1 is KGHSH and CDR2 is LQKENI. Trimming took 4 bases from V and 2 from J, leaving 8 bases between them. CDR3: CASSQGLQETQYF. The CDR3 nucleotides read TGTGCCAGCTCACAGGGGCTGCAAGAGACCCAGTACTTC.

CDR3: CASSDQGARSTQYF. The CDR3, as DNA: TGTGCCAGCAGTGACCAGGGGGCTCGGTCAACGCAGTATTTT. This sequence joins TRBV2 and TRBJ2-3; 8 nucleotides match TRBD1. Trimming took 3 bases from V and 9 from J; bases not matched to a gene: 8. Per germline, CDR1 SNHLY and CDR2 FYNNEI. This CDR3 is 14 amino acids long.

This clone occurred once. The gene calls are TRBV28 and TRBJ2-3; TRBD2 matches 13 bases. This CDR3 spans 17 amino acids. The ends lost 6 bases at V and 1 base at J; junction bases unmatched: 7. The germline V gene encodes CDR1 MDHEN and CDR2 SYDVKM. In DNA, the CDR3 is TGTGCCAGCAGATGGACTAGCGGGAGACGTGGCACAGATACGCAGTATTTT. Translating it yields CASRWTSGRRGTDTQYF.

This clone was counted a few times. The chain has TRBV4-2 and TRBJ2-1; TRBD2 aligns across 11 bases. Germline V CDR1 and CDR2: LGHNA, YNFKEQ. V dropped 3 bases and J dropped 1; count of bases not matched to a gene: 14. CDR3 length equals 20 residues. Written as DNA, the CDR3 is TGTGCCAGCAGCCAGCCTAACCTCGCGGTAGCGGGAGGGTCCTACAATGAGCAGTTCTTC. Protein product: CASSQPNLAVAGGSYNEQFF.

This clone has just a few counts. The chain employs TRBV25-1 and TRBJ2-7; 11 bases align to TRBD2. Per germline, CDR1 MGHDK and CDR2 SYGVNS. CDR3 length equals 15 residues. V lost 3 bases to trimming and J lost 4 bases; unmatched junction nucleotides: 5. The CDR3, as DNA: TGTGCCAGCAGTGATCCTGCTAGCGGGGGGTACGAGCAGTACTTC. Protein: CASSDPASGGYEQYF.

The chain is built from TRBV10-3 and TRBJ2-5; D perhaps matches TRBD1 (8 bases). This CDR3 spans 11 amino acids. The ends were cut back, 10 bases at V and 5 bases at J, with 11 bases in the middle. CDR1 and CDR2 from the germline V gene are ENHRY and SYGVKD. CDR3 in DNA: TGTGCCACACAGGGGGGGGAGACCCAGTACTTC. This encodes CATQGGETQYF.

The chain employs TRBV6-6 and TRBJ1-1; D is ambiguous. The CDR3 consists of 13 residues. Trimming cost V 0 bases and J 7 bases, with 9 bases left between them. Germline V lookup: CDR1 MNHNY, CDR2 SVGAGI (reference sequence). The CDR3 DNA sequence: TGTGCCAGCAGTTACTCGTCAGTGTATGAAGCTTTCTTT. Protein product: CASSYSSVYEAFF.

Notes on this clone: The junction does not match germline at one end; this may be a read error. The chain uses TRBV20-1 and TRBJ2-3; D may be TRBD2 (5 bases). This CDR3 contains 11 residues. Germline V lookup: CDR1 DFQATT, CDR2 SNEGSKA (reference sequence). CDR3 DNA: TGCAGTGGACCTAGCACCGATACGCAGTATTTT. This codes for CSGPSTDTQYF.

The genes are TRBV4-1 and TRBJ1-2, with 7 bases that match TRBD1. V lost 4 bases to trimming and J lost 3 bases; unmatched junction nucleotides: 8. The CDR3 extends over 15 amino acids. Germline CDR1 reads MGHRA; CDR2 reads YSYEKL. The CDR3 sequence: CASSPVDRADYGYTF. CDR3 DNA sequence: TGCGCCAGCAGCCCAGTCGACAGGGCGGACTATGGCTACACCTTC.

This clone has a handful of counts. The gene calls are TRBV6-6 and TRBJ2-6; possible D gene TRBD2, 5 bases. Trimming left V 0 bases short and J 2 bases short, with 5 bases between. The germline CDR1 and CDR2 sequences are MNHNY and SVGAGI (reference sequence). The CDR3 has 15 residues. The CDR3 DNA follows: TGTGCCAGCAGTTACTCGACTACTGGGGCCAACGTCCTGACTTTC. The encoded protein is CASSYSTTGANVLTF.

The J gene is TRBJ2-7, the V gene TRBV15; TRBD1 might be the D (5 bases). Trimming stripped 0 bases from V and 12 bases from J, with 24 bases between. This CDR3 comprises 16 residues. CDR1 and CDR2 from the germline V gene are LNHNV and YYDKDF (reference sequence). CDR3 in amino acids: CATSRDFNLETVSPYF. The CDR3 DNA sequence: TGTGCCACCAGCAGAGATTTCAACCTCGAGACAGTTTCCCCGTACTTC. The variable domain in full, with the rest retrieved from reference TRBV15 and TRBJ2-7, is DAMVIQNPRYQVTQFGKPVTLSCSQTLNHNVMYWYQQKSSQAPKLLFHYYDKDFNNEADTPDNFQSRRPNTSFCFLDIRSPGLGDTAMYLCATSRDFNLETVSPYFGPGTRLTVT.

This clone was counted a few times. The chain carries TRBV5-1 and TRBJ1-4, with 8 bases fitting TRBD1. The germline gives CDR1 SGHRS, CDR2 YFSETQ. The CDR3 contains 16 residues. Trimming took 0 bases from V and 4 from J; bases not matched to a gene: 5. For the CDR3, the DNA is TGCGCCAGCAGCTTGGGACAGGGGCGCAGTAATGAAAAACTGTTTTTT. Translating it yields CASSLGQGRSNEKLFF.

The chain uses TRBV4-3 and TRBJ2-3; 8 positions match TRBD2. Trimming took 0 bases from V and 2 from J; bases not matched to a gene: 4. The length of the CDR3 is 16 residues. Germline CDR1 and CDR2: LGHNA and YSLEER. Here the CDR3 DNA reads TGCGCCAGCAGCCAAGAATACGGGGGGGTCACAGATACGCAGTATTTT. Translating gives CASSQEYGGVTDTQYF.

This chain joins TRBV28 and TRBJ2-3; D is possibly TRBD1 (6 bases). V dropped 6 bases and J dropped 0 bases, with 19 bases sitting between them. This CDR3 comprises 17 residues. In germline, CDR1 is MDHEN, CDR2 SYDVKM. The CDR3 coding sequence is TGTGCCAGCAGGGAACAGGGTACATCCTCTAGCACAGATACGCAGTATTTT. Its translation: CASREQGTSSSTDTQYF. Combining the CDR3 with reference TRBV28 and TRBJ2-3 gives the whole variable domain DVKVTQSSRYLVKRTGEKVFLECVQDMDHENMFWYRQDPGLGLRLIYFSYDVKMKEKGDIPEGYSVSREKKERFSLILESASTNQTSMYLCASREQGTSSSTDTQYFGPGTRLTVL.

The table lists this clone with a few counts. CDR3 loop: CASSQDTWTGTDEAFF. The CDR3 DNA is TGCGCCAGCAGCCAAGATACCTGGACAGGGACGGATGAAGCTTTCTTT. This chain connects TRBV4-3 to TRBJ1-1; 8 nucleotides align to TRBD1. The CDR3 is made up of 16 amino acids. J gave up 7 bases and V 0 bases, and 10 bases lay outside the gene matches. In germline, CDR1 is LGHNA, CDR2 YSLEER.

This clone was seen a handful of times. V usage is TRBV30 and J usage is TRBJ2-3; 9 positions agree with TRBD1. The CDR3 is 15 residues long. J gave up 4 bases and V 0 bases, and 5 bases lay outside the gene matches. CDR1 and CDR2 (germline): GTSNPN, SVGIG (reference sequence). The CDR3 DNA follows: TGTGCCTGGAGTGTGGGGGGACAGGGTGCAGATACGCAGTATTTT. Translation: CAWSVGGQGADTQYF. The whole variable domain, filled in from reference TRBV30 and TRBJ2-3, reads SQTIHQWPATLVQPVGSPLSLECTVEGTSNPNLYWYRQAAGRGLQLLFYSVGIGQISSEVPQNLSASRPQDRQFILSSKKLLLSDSGFYLCAWSVGGQGADTQYFGPGTRLTVL.

This clone turned up a few times. The chain uses TRBV10-3 and TRBJ2-5; D not certain. CDR1 and CDR2 from the germline V gene are ENHRY and SYGVKD. With 6 bases removed from V and 5 bases from J, the gap between germline ends came to 13 bases. This CDR3 is built from 13 residues. DNA of the CDR3: TGTGCCATCAGGCAAGATCCGGAGGAGACCCAGTACTTC. The encoded protein is CAIRQDPEETQYF.

The J gene is TRBJ1-4, the V gene TRBV18; a weak D match, TRBD1 (5 bases). Germline values: CDR1 KGHSH, CDR2 LQKENI. The CDR3 is 17 amino acids. Trimming removed 2 bases from V and 5 bases from J, with 18 bases in between. The CDR3 is CASSPSLLTASNEKLFF. CDR3 nucleotide sequence: TGTGCCAGCTCACCAAGCCTCCTGACAGCGTCAAATGAAAAACTGTTTTTT.

This chain links TRBV19 with TRBJ2-2, with D possibly being TRBD1 (6 bases). V lost 8 bases to trimming and J lost 4 bases, with 11 bases between them. The CDR3 spans 13 residues. Per the germline V gene, CDR1 is LNHDA and CDR2 is SQIVND (reference sequence). The CDR3 is CASQQGGTGELFF. Written as DNA, the CDR3 is TGTGCCAGTCAACAGGGCGGCACCGGGGAGCTGTTTTTT.

At least ten counts were recorded for this clone. The genes are TRBV7-9 and TRBJ2-3; D perhaps matches TRBD1 (5 bases). V was trimmed by 1 base and J by 9 bases, leaving 5 bases between them. The V gene's germline CDR1 is SEHNR and CDR2 FQNEAQ (reference sequence). This CDR3 has 11 residues. CDR3 loop: CASSLGGTQYF. As DNA, the CDR3 is TGTGCCAGCAGCTTAGGGGGCACGCAGTATTTT.

The gene calls are TRBV30 and TRBJ2-2, with D perhaps matching TRBD1 (6 bases). With 4 bases removed from V and 5 bases from J, the gap between germline ends came to 14 bases. Germline loops: CDR1 GTSNPN, CDR2 SVGIG (reference sequence). The CDR3 is 14 residues long. The CDR3 coding sequence is TGTGCCTGGACCAGGACAGCGGTGACCGGGGAGCTGTTTTTT. It codes for CAWTRTAVTGELFF.

The V call is TRBV5-1, the J call TRBJ2-7; weak D call: TRBD2 (6 bases). Germline V lookup: CDR1 SGHRS, CDR2 YFSETQ. Trimming stripped 3 bases from V and 3 bases from J, with 10 bases between. CDR3 length: 13 residues. The CDR3 loop is CASSWGDVYEQYF. Written as DNA, the CDR3 is TGCGCCAGCAGCTGGGGGGATGTCTACGAGCAGTACTTC.

The chain carries TRBV7-9 and TRBJ2-3; the match to TRBD2 covers 10 bases. The germline gives CDR1 SEHNR, CDR2 FQNEAQ (reference sequence). This CDR3 region has 17 residues. The V gene end was trimmed by 0 bases and the J gene end by 2 bases; junction bases not matched to a gene: 5. The CDR3 bases are TGTGCCAGCAGCTTAGCCCCTACTAGCGGGGTCACAGATACGCAGTATTTT. Translated: CASSLAPTSGVTDTQYF.

The chain is built from TRBV5-1 and TRBJ1-3; maybe TRBD1 (6 bases). CDR3 length: 15 amino acids. Germline V gene data show CDR1 as SGHRS and CDR2 as YFSETQ. V lost 0 bases and J 0 bases, leaving 7 bases between the germline ends. The CDR3 spells CASSLAQGSGNTIYF. DNA of the CDR3: TGCGCCAGCAGCTTGGCACAGGGCTCTGGAAACACCATATATTTT.

In DNA, the CDR3 is TGCGCCAGCAGCTTGGAACAGAACTATGGCTACACCTTC. Translating gives CASSLEQNYGYTF. The chain joins TRBV5-1 to TRBJ1-2; D remains unclear. Germline CDR1 is SGHRS and CDR2 is YFSETQ. The germline V and J ends were trimmed by 0 bases and 2 bases, with 5 bases remaining between them. The CDR3 length is 13 residues.

This clone was recorded a few times. The rearrangement uses TRBV2 and TRBJ1-5; D is perhaps TRBD1 (6 bases). The CDR3 has 12 residues. Trimming stripped 9 bases from V and 6 bases from J, with 12 bases between. Germline CDR1 is SNHLY and CDR2 is FYNNEI. DNA for the CDR3: TGTGCCAGTGCAGGGGAGGGTCAGCCCCAGCATTTT. Amino acids: CASAGEGQPQHF.

The rearrangement links TRBV6-1 to TRBJ2-7, with D perhaps matching TRBD1 (6 bases). Germline V gene data show CDR1 as MNHNS and CDR2 as SASEGT. Trimming took 2 bases from V and 2 from J, leaving 10 bases between them. The CDR3 runs 14 residues. The DNA of the CDR3 is TGTGCCAGCAGTGAACCAGGGGTGCCCTACGAGCAGTACTTC. Amino acids: CASSEPGVPYEQYF.

This clone was detected only a few times. The rearrangement links TRBV28 to TRBJ2-3; TRBD1 matches at 9 bases. The CDR3 length is 14 residues. Germline V gene data show CDR1 as MDHEN and CDR2 as SYDVKM. Trimming at V came to 2 bases and at J to 6 bases, leaving 3 bases not matched to a gene. CDR3 protein: CASSLVQGADTQYF. CDR3 DNA: TGTGCCAGCAGTTTAGTACAGGGGGCCGATACGCAGTATTTT.

The chain carries TRBV6-5 and TRBJ1-1; D remains unclear. The germline V gene has CDR1 MNHEY and CDR2 SVGAGI. V lost 0 bases to trimming and J lost 2 bases, with 4 bases between them. The CDR3 is 13 amino acids. The CDR3 loop is CASSYSVNTEAFF. CDR3 DNA: TGTGCCAGCAGTTACTCCGTAAACACTGAAGCTTTCTTT.